The next 23 T cell receptor beta chains were all read from a single sample in a study of T cells in Graves' hyperthyroidism and ophthalmopathy. It was RNA transcripts that yielded the amplified TCR beta CDR3 regions. A first-round RT-PCR of the TCR CDR3 used the HTBI primer set. TCRdb ran MiXCR on the multiplex PCR reads and lists one entry per CDR3 protein. The sample contains 450,000 to 600,000 distinct CDR3 sequences, 11% to 15% of which appear only once. The specimen was blood. The origin of the receptors is a middle-aged woman with Graves' hyperthyroidism.

For this clonotype: The conserved phenylalanine or tryptophan is not found at the CDR3 terminus, so this likely reflects a read error. The CDR3 DNA reads as TGCAGTGCCAGACGACTAGCGGGACTCTACAATGAGCAGTTCATC. It is translated as CSARRLAGLYNEQFI. This rearrangement joins TRBV20-1 to TRBJ2-1; TRBD2 matches 11 bases. Germline CDR1 reads DFQATT; CDR2 reads SNEGSKA (reference sequence). CDR3 length: 15 amino acids. Losses at the gene ends were 6 bases for V and 3 bases for J; bases not matched to a gene: 7.

A remark on this clonotype: A read error is possible here, since a much larger clone lies one base away. The rearrangement uses TRBV10-3 and TRBJ2-1; 10 bases are shared with TRBD2. Germline lookup yields CDR1 ENHRY and CDR2 SYGVKD. V shed 6 bases, J shed 9 bases, and the junction held 5 bases outside the gene matches. The CDR3 runs to 13 residues. This chain's CDR3 is CAIRWASGGEQFF. CDR3 nucleotides: TGTGCCATCAGGTGGGCTAGCGGGGGTGAGCAGTTCTTC.

Only a few counts were recorded for this clonotype. The rearrangement joins TRBV7-3 to TRBJ2-1; 8 positions match TRBD1. J gave up 10 bases and V 5 bases, and 10 bases lay outside the gene matches. Germline V gene data show CDR1 as SGHTA and CDR2 as FQGTGA. There are 14 residues in the CDR3. CDR3: CASSPMTGVYEQFF. For the CDR3, the DNA is TGTGCCAGCAGCCCTATGACAGGGGTATACGAGCAGTTCTTC.

This clonotype was found many times. V and J are TRBV14 and TRBJ2-1; 8 nucleotides line up with TRBD1. The germline gives CDR1 SGHDN, CDR2 FVKESK. V gave up 2 bases and J gave up 8 bases; unmatched junction bases: 5. The CDR3 spans 14 residues. CDR3: CASSQRTGLYEQFF. CDR3 nucleotides: TGTGCCAGCAGCCAACGGACAGGGCTTTATGAGCAGTTCTTC.

The chain couples TRBV19 to TRBJ2-1; D possibly matches TRBD1 or TRBD2 (5 bases each). Between the trimmed V and J ends, which lost 4 bases and 10 bases, there was a span of 11 bases. The CDR3 runs to 12 residues. Germline-derived CDR1 and CDR2 are LNHDA and SQIVND (reference sequence). The CDR3 DNA follows: TGTGCCAGTAGTAGCCCCGGGGCCGAGCAGTTCTTC. It translates to CASSSPGAEQFF.

This clonotype appeared many times. The V gene is TRBV28, the J gene TRBJ2-7, with 12 bases that match TRBD1. Per germline, CDR1 MDHEN and CDR2 SYDVKM. CDR3 length: 15 residues. The V segment lost 4 bases and the J segment 6 bases; nucleotides outside the gene matches: 7. The chain's CDR3 is CASSSLGQGAVEQYF. DNA for the CDR3: TGTGCCAGCAGTTCCCTGGGACAGGGGGCAGTCGAGCAGTACTTC.

As for this clonotype: It may be a read error: a sequence one base away is much more abundant. The CDR3 DNA is TGCAGTGCTAGGCGGGATCTGGAGAAAGGGCAGTACTTC. This encodes CSARRDLEKGQYF. J is TRBJ2-7 and V is TRBV20-1; TRBD2 is a possible D gene (6 bases). Per germline, CDR1 DFQATT and CDR2 SNEGSKA (reference sequence). The V gene lost 3 bases and the J gene lost 9 bases, with 18 bases spanning the gap. CDR3 length equals 13 residues.

The table lists this clonotype with a few counts. V usage is TRBV25-1 and J usage is TRBJ2-7, with 8 bases identical to TRBD1. The germline gives CDR1 MGHDK, CDR2 SYGVNS. V shed 1 base and J 3 bases; nucleotides not matched to a gene: 2. The CDR3 totals 14 residues. This chain's CDR3 is CASSEWGTGYEQYF. DNA of the CDR3: TGTGCCAGCAGTGAATGGGGGACAGGCTACGAGCAGTACTTC.

This clonotype was counted ten times or more. The rearrangement uses TRBV3-1 and TRBJ2-1; tentatively, D is TRBD2 (5 bases). The CDR3 has 15 residues. Trimming removed 0 bases from V and 10 bases from J, with 16 bases in between. CDR1 and CDR2 (germline): LGHDT, YNNKEL (reference sequence). CDR3 protein: CASSQDRLREREQFF. DNA of the CDR3: TGTGCCAGCAGCCAAGACCGTCTTCGAGAGCGGGAGCAGTTCTTC.

This clonotype was counted ten times or more. This sequence joins TRBV20-1 and TRBJ1-5; D not certain. V lost 0 bases and J lost 6, with 6 bases in between. CDR3 size: 12 residues. Germline V gives CDR1 DFQATT, CDR2 SNEGSKA (reference sequence). As DNA, the CDR3 is TGCAGTGCTAGAGATCTTGCTCAGCCCCAGCATTTT. This translates into CSARDLAQPQHF.

The chain has TRBV12-3 or TRBV12-4 and TRBJ1-2; 9 nucleotides match TRBD1. This CDR3 has 16 residues. The trim removed 4 bases at V and 4 bases at J, leaving 10 bases unmatched. The CDR3 loop is CASSSAGTGRLYGYTF. The CDR3 DNA follows: TGTGCCAGCAGTTCTGCCGGGACAGGGCGGCTCTATGGCTACACCTTC.

This clonotype was detected a few times. A much more abundant neighbour one base away suggests this may be a read error. The J gene is TRBJ1-5, the V gene TRBV11-2; 7 nucleotides agree with TRBD1. The CDR3 loop spans 15 amino acids. CDR1 SGHAT and CDR2 FQNNGV come from the germline V gene. CDR3 bases: TGTGCCGGCAGCTTAGAAGGGGACAGTGCTCAGCCCCAGCATTTT. Amino acids: CAGSLEGDSAQPQHF.

The chain links TRBV12-3 or TRBV12-4 to TRBJ2-7; 8 nucleotides line up with TRBD1. The V gene end was trimmed by 3 bases and the J gene end by 1 base; junction bases not matched to a gene: 14. The CDR3 sequence is 18 residues long. Here the CDR3 reads CASSFTPGTGLGSYEQYF. In nucleotides, the CDR3 is TGTGCCAGCAGTTTTACTCCCGGGACAGGTCTGGGTTCCTACGAGCAGTACTTC.

This clonotype was seen a handful of times. The rearrangement links TRBV7-2 to TRBJ1-2, with D maybe TRBD1 (5 bases). Germline lookup yields CDR1 SGHTA and CDR2 FQGNSA. The CDR3 has 14 residues. The V end lost 1 base, the J end lost 2 bases, and 8 bases lay between the germline ends. The CDR3 DNA is TGTGCCAGCAGCTTAGTTCCAGGGAACTATGGCTACACCTTC. Translation gives CASSLVPGNYGYTF.

The chain combines TRBV9 with TRBJ2-2; no reliable D call. The CDR3 runs 16 residues. Germline V lookup: CDR1 SGDLS, CDR2 YYNGEE. The V end was cut by 0 bases, the J end by 2 bases, with 11 bases between. The CDR3 DNA reads as TGTGCCAGCAGCGTAGGTCCCACCCGAAACACCGGGGAGCTGTTTTTT. Translation gives CASSVGPTRNTGELFF. Full variable domain (outside the CDR3, taken from reference TRBV9 and TRBJ2-2): DSGVTQTPKHLITATGQRVTLRCSPRSGDLSVYWYQQSLDQGLQFLIQYYNGEERAKGNILERFSAQQFPDLHSELNLSSLELGDSALYFCASSVGPTRNTGELFFGEGSRLTVL.

This clonotype was found many times. The rearrangement links TRBV6-5 to TRBJ2-7, with 12 bases that match TRBD2. CDR1 is MNHEY and CDR2 is SVGAGI in the germline V gene. This CDR3 region has 17 residues. J gave up 1 base and V 4 bases, and 8 bases lay outside the gene matches. CDR3 nucleotide sequence: TGTGCCAGCAGTTTACTAGCGGGAGGACAGTCGTCCTACGAGCAGTACTTC. Amino acids: CASSLLAGGQSSYEQYF.

This clonotype was seen at least ten times. V is TRBV28 and J is TRBJ2-3, with D tentatively TRBD1 (5 bases). The CDR3 sequence is 15 residues long. Per germline, CDR1 MDHEN and CDR2 SYDVKM. V lost 2 bases, J lost 2 bases, and 11 bases lay in between. CDR3 in amino acids: CASSLSQGITDTQYF. The CDR3 DNA sequence: TGTGCCAGCAGTTTAAGTCAGGGAATCACAGATACGCAGTATTTT.

The sample holds a few counts of this clonotype. V and J are TRBV10-2 and TRBJ2-7; 10 bases align to TRBD1. The CDR3 is 14 amino acids. The V segment lost 11 bases and the J segment 5 bases; nucleotides outside the gene matches: 12. Germline V gives CDR1 WSHSY, CDR2 SAAADI. The CDR3 DNA reads TGCGCCGCCACCTCTCGGGACAGGGGCCACGAGCAGTACTTC. Translated: CAATSRDRGHEQYF.

At least ten counts were recorded for this clonotype. The V gene is TRBV28, the J gene TRBJ2-3; 7 bases align to TRBD2. The trim removed 1 base at V and 3 bases at J, leaving 4 bases unmatched. The CDR3 consists of 15 residues. The germline CDR1 and CDR2 sequences are MDHEN and SYDVKM. The CDR3 sequence is CASSLLRGETDTQYF. CDR3 coding DNA: TGTGCCAGCAGTTTATTACGGGGGGAAACAGATACGCAGTATTTT. Combining the CDR3 with reference TRBV28 and TRBJ2-3 gives the whole variable domain DVKVTQSSRYLVKRTGEKVFLECVQDMDHENMFWYRQDPGLGLRLIYFSYDVKMKEKGDIPEGYSVSREKKERFSLILESASTNQTSMYLCASSLLRGETDTQYFGPGTRLTVL.

There are a few counts of this clonotype. The chain has TRBV28 and TRBJ1-1; no definite D call. Trimming removed 6 bases from V and 7 bases from J, with 9 bases in between. Germline-derived CDR1 and CDR2 are MDHEN and SYDVKM. The CDR3 loop spans 11 amino acids. The CDR3 coding sequence is TGTGCCAGCAGCAGAATCTTTGAAGCTTTCTTT. The encoded protein is CASSRIFEAFF.

Concerning this clonotype: A much larger clone lies a single base off, so this may be a read error. The genes are TRBV3-1 and TRBJ2-7; D is unclear. CDR1 and CDR2 (germline): LGHDT, YNNKEL (reference sequence). This CDR3 spans 12 amino acids. The CDR3 nucleotides are TGTGCCAGCAGCTACGTCAAGGACGAGCAGCACTTC. Amino acid sequence: CASSYVKDEQHF.

This clonotype was found many times. The chain links TRBV10-3 to TRBJ1-1; D may be TRBD1 (5 bases). The germline CDR1 and CDR2 sequences are ENHRY and SYGVKD. Trimming shortened V by 7 bases and J by 4 bases, and 13 bases separated the two germline ends. The CDR3 runs 13 residues. CDR3 region: CAITGDQGTEAFF. The CDR3 DNA sequence: TGTGCCATCACTGGGGATCAGGGCACTGAAGCTTTCTTT.

This clonotype was recorded at least ten times. The chain couples TRBV11-2 to TRBJ2-1; tentative D call: TRBD2 (7 bases). Germline V gene sequence: CDR1 SGHAT, CDR2 FQNNGV. This CDR3 spans 15 amino acids. V was cut by 1 base and J by 7 bases, with 14 bases left in between. The CDR3 nucleotides read TGTGCCAGCAGCTTAGGGGGGGGGCGGGCGAATGAGCAGTTCTTC. Amino acids: CASSLGGGRANEQFF.